The following is a T cell receptor (beta chain) sequence with its context. Sample-barcoded 5' priming and a J-beta primer mix drove a second PCR of about 6 to 12 cycles. TCRdb recomputed calls from the 5' RACE reads with MiXCR, one row per CDR3 protein. Of about 640,000 distinct CDR3 sequences listed, 25% to 35% are singletons. CDR3 length: 15 amino acids. V lost 6 bases, J lost 1 base, and 14 bases lay in between. The sample originates from a study of blood T cells in healthy people across ages. It was roughly 10 milliliters of peripheral blood that were drawn from each donor. The source is a woman aged 80 or over in good health. Sequencing input: blood. This chain joins TRBV12-3 or TRBV12-4 and TRBJ2-3; tentatively, D is TRBD2 (5 bases). Written as DNA, the CDR3 is TGTGCCAGCAGGCCCGGGGATGGGGGCACAGATACGCAGTATTTT. The encoded protein is CASRPGDGGTDTQYF.